The source of this T cell receptor (beta chain) is a study of human T cells and chemical hapten exposure. The CDR3 runs to 15 residues. V trimming: 4 bases; J trimming: 8 bases; junction bases outside the gene matches: 7. Germline V CDR1 and CDR2: MNHEY, SMNVEV (reference sequence). The time point here: patch test 1, 2 weeks after DPC sensitization. Treatment defined: therapeutic diphenylcyclopropenone sensitization with weekly scalp DPC. This clonotype was seen only once. TCRdb passed the RACE reads through MiXCR, listing each CDR3 protein once. This table holds about 14,000 distinct CDR3 sequences, about 15% found once.

Source: whole blood, taken in connection with sensitization to the hapten diphenylcyclopropenone (DPC). V gene TRBV27 combines with J gene TRBJ2-4; 11 positions match TRBD1. This TCR came from a young woman with alopecia areata. Some clones in this sample may be carry-over from other donors' samples. CDR3 in amino acids: CASSYRTGGDDIQYF. As DNA, the CDR3 is TGTGCCAGCAGTTACAGGACAGGGGGCGATGACATTCAGTACTTC.